Given below is one TCR beta chain in context. These data originate in a study of T cells expressing NK-cell markers. Reanalyzing the 5' RACE reads, TCRdb keeps one entry per CDR3 protein, without DNA. The sample includes over 150,000 distinct CDR3 sequences. Sequencing input: blood T cells: a sorted CD56 or NKG2C T cell subset, CD4+ or CD8+ T cells, or bulk PBMC T cells (not recorded which). The receptor comes from a woman aged 45-59 years in good health.

The CDR3 spells CASSDDRIKNIQYF. This chain joins TRBV13 and TRBJ2-4; TCRdb outputs TRBD1, but without DNA this stays unchecked. Looked up from germline, CDR1 is PRHDT and CDR2 is FYEKMQ (reference sequence). The CDR3 has 14 residues.